This is a list of T cell receptor beta chains from one sample in a study of T-cell memory formation after mild COVID-19. TCRdb passed the 5' RACE reads through MiXCR, listing each CDR3 protein once. Of roughly 580,000 distinct CDR3 sequences in the sample, more than 15% are singletons; the top ten hold 9.5% to 15%. The sample taken for sequencing was PBMCs or a T cell subset sorted from them (not recorded which). These receptors were obtained from an adult woman who had mild COVID-19 (a few samples of this study predate the infection). Cell type and time point are not known. The CDR3 runs from the conserved cysteine through the conserved F or W. A D gene is named only where the DNA matches it firmly. The listing skips clone size in some rows; elsewhere it reads once, few, many or a size class.

few	TRBD2	TRBV27	13	TRBJ2-7	CASRRLAGYEQYF	TGTGCCAGCAGGAGACTAGCGGGCTACGAGCAGTACTTC
many	-	TRBV5-1	14	TRBJ2-6	CASSSRAGANVLTF	TGCGCCAGCAGCTCCCGCGCTGGGGCCAACGTCCTGACTTTC
many	-	TRBV5-1	15	TRBJ1-1	CASSETGFSNTEAFF	TGCGCCAGCAGCGAGACAGGTTTCAGTAATACTGAAGCTTTCTTT
few	-	TRBV7-9	14	TRBJ2-1	CASSFDFPGGEQFF	TGTGCCAGCAGCTTCGACTTCCCTGGGGGTGAGCAGTTCTTC
-	TRBD1	TRBV5-1	13	TRBJ1-1	CASGRQGNTEAFF	TGCGCCAGCGGCAGACAGGGAAACACTGAAGCCTTCTTT
few	TRBD1	TRBV4-1	14	TRBJ2-2	CASSRTGGTGELFF	TGCGCCAGCAGCCGAACAGGGGGCACCGGGGAGCTGTTTTTT
few	TRBD2	TRBV12-3/TRBV12-4	16	TRBJ2-3	CASSLGSGQSTDTQYF	TGTGCCAGCAGTTTAGGTAGCGGGCAGAGCACAGATACGCAGTATTTT
-	-	TRBV12-3/TRBV12-4	14	TRBJ1-2	CASSLPGQVYGYTF	TGTGCCAGCAGCCTTCCGGGACAAGTCTATGGCTACACCTTC
-	-	TRBV12-3/TRBV12-4	10	TRBJ1-1	CASTGTEAFF	TGTGCCTCCACCGGCACTGAAGCTTTCTTT
few	TRBD1	TRBV7-9	15	TRBJ1-2	CASSQAGTGLNGYTF	TGTGCCAGCAGCCAAGCCGGGACAGGGCTGAATGGCTACACCTTC
-	-	TRBV7-9	13	TRBJ2-7	CASSSWMGPEQYF	TGTGCCAGCAGCTCTTGGATGGGTCCCGAGCAGTACTTC
-	-	TRBV5-1	14	TRBJ1-2	CASSSGRGNYGYTF	TGCGCCAGCAGCTCCGGTCGGGGTAACTATGGCTACACCTTC
few	TRBD1	TRBV28	15	TRBJ1-2	CASIPDQTGLGGYTF	TGTGCCAGCATCCCCGACCAGACAGGGTTGGGTGGCTACACCTTC
-	-	TRBV11-2	14	TRBJ1-1	CASSLEAGIGEAFF	TGTGCCAGCAGCTTGGAGGCGGGTATAGGAGAAGCTTTCTTT
few	-	TRBV5-1	15	TRBJ1-2	CASSLDSGETYGYTF	TGCGCCAGCAGCTTAGACTCAGGAGAAACCTATGGCTACACCTTC
few	TRBD1	TRBV30	14	TRBJ2-3	CAWSWTGTTDTQYF	TGTGCCTGGAGTTGGACAGGGACGACAGATACGCAGTATTTT
-	-	TRBV15	17	TRBJ1-1	CATSSYQGLVGGTEAFF	TGTGCCACCAGCAGTTACCAGGGGTTAGTCGGGGGCACTGAAGCTTTCTTT
-	TRBD2	TRBV2	13	TRBJ2-7	CAGLGTGRYEQYF	TGTGCCGGACTAGGGACCGGTAGATACGAGCAGTACTTC
many	-	TRBV20-1	15	TRBJ2-2	CSARDPRLDTGELFF	TGCAGTGCTCGGGACCCACGTCTGGACACCGGGGAGCTGTTTTTT
-	-	TRBV4-3	13	TRBJ2-3	CASSQDNTDTQYF	TGCGCCAGCAGCCAAGATAACACAGATACGCAGTATTTT
-	TRBD1	TRBV6-1	20	TRBJ1-4	CASSERSQGQGRSTNEKLFF	TGTGCCAGCAGTGAAAGATCACAAGGACAGGGGCGCTCAACTAATGAAAAACTGTTTTTT
-	-	TRBV12-3/TRBV12-4	12	TRBJ2-3	CASSLGAGPQYF	TGTGCCAGCAGCCTAGGGGCGGGACCGCAGTATTTT
-	-	TRBV5-4	13	TRBJ2-4	CASSLAGGNIQYF	TGTGCCAGCAGCTTGGCTGGGGGGAACATTCAGTACTTC
few	-	TRBV11-2	14	TRBJ1-4	CASSSWDASEKLFF	TGTGCCAGCAGCTCATGGGACGCGAGTGAAAAACTGTTTTTT
few	-	TRBV9	15	TRBJ2-1	CASSVGTASYNEQFF	TGTGCCAGCAGCGTAGGCACAGCCTCCTACAATGAGCAGTTCTTC
-	TRBD1	TRBV6-6	17	TRBJ2-3	CASSYSGQGAPADTQYF	TGTGCCAGCAGTTACTCCGGACAGGGGGCCCCAGCAGATACGCAGTATTTT
-	-	TRBV29-1	11	TRBJ1-1	CSGQVNTEAFF	TGCAGCGGACAGGTGAACACTGAAGCTTTCTTT
-	TRBD1	TRBV7-9	15	TRBJ1-1	CASSARTGGNTEAFF	TGTGCCAGCAGCGCCCGGACAGGCGGGAACACTGAAGCTTTCTTT
-	TRBD1	TRBV11-2	13	TRBJ2-1	CASSFHRGNEQFF	TGTGCCAGCAGCTTTCACAGGGGCAATGAGCAGTTCTTC
many	TRBD1	TRBV24-1	14	TRBJ1-5	CATSDDRGHQPQHF	TGTGCCACCAGTGATGACAGGGGTCATCAGCCCCAGCATTTT
-	-	TRBV7-9	11	TRBJ2-3	CASSLEYAQYF	TGTGCCAGCAGCTTAGAGTATGCGCAGTATTTT
-	-	TRBV21-1	18	TRBJ2-3	CASSSIAPSGALTDTQYF	TGTGCCAGCAGCTCCATCGCTCCTAGCGGGGCCCTCACAGATACGCAGTATTTT
many	TRBD2	TRBV12-3/TRBV12-4	18	TRBJ2-3	CASSDQALAGGSTDTQYF	TGTGCCAGCAGCGACCAGGCGCTAGCGGGGGGGAGCACAGATACGCAGTATTTT
-	-	TRBV7-7	16	TRBJ1-5	CASSLVRRRPNQPQHF	TGTGCTAGCAGCTTAGTCCGGAGGAGGCCCAATCAGCCCCAGCATTTT
-	TRBD2	TRBV29-1	14	TRBJ2-5	CSVLKLAGSETQYF	TGCAGCGTACTAAAACTAGCGGGGTCAGAGACCCAGTACTTC
many	-	TRBV3-1	15	TRBJ2-2	CASSQGNIGTGELFF	TGTGCCAGCAGCCAAGGAAATATTGGGACCGGGGAGCTGTTTTTT
few	TRBD2	TRBV7-2	19	TRBJ2-3	CASSSNLLAGGMGSDTQYF	TGTGCCAGCAGCTCTAATTTGCTAGCGGGAGGGATGGGGTCAGATACGCAGTATTTT
few	TRBD1	TRBV29-1	13	TRBJ2-5	CSVNTGAQETQYF	TGCAGCGTTAATACAGGGGCACAAGAGACCCAGTACTTC
few	-	TRBV7-2	13	TRBJ2-7	CASSLAAIYEQYF	TGTGCCAGCAGCTTAGCAGCTATCTACGAGCAGTACTTC
-	-	TRBV7-2	16	TRBJ2-5	CASSPRFGPRKETQYF	TGTGCCAGCAGCCCTCGGTTCGGGCCCAGGAAAGAGACCCAGTACTTC
-	-	TRBV6-5	14	TRBJ2-7	CASSYSMDPYEQYF	TGTGCCAGCAGTTACTCAATGGACCCCTACGAGCAGTACTTC
few	-	TRBV6-5	17	TRBJ2-6	CASSYDRSVIGANVLTF	TGTGCCAGCAGTTACGACAGGTCCGTTATCGGGGCCAACGTCCTGACTTTC
-	-	TRBV20-1	15	TRBJ1-5	CSARGGGNSNQPQHF	TGCAGTGCTAGAGGCGGGGGGAACAGCAATCAGCCCCAGCATTTT
-	TRBD2	TRBV24-1	17	TRBJ2-1	CATSDPARGLAGNEQFF	TGTGCCACCAGTGATCCCGCCAGGGGACTAGCGGGTAATGAGCAGTTCTTC
-	-	TRBV14	15	TRBJ1-1	CASSQWGYSNTEAFF	TGTGCCAGCAGCCAATGGGGATATTCGAACACTGAAGCTTTCTTT
-	-	TRBV27	13	TRBJ2-5	CASSFSRSETQYF	TGTGCCAGCAGTTTTTCGCGTTCAGAGACCCAGTACTTC
few	-	TRBV7-9	14	TRBJ1-2	CASSPPTYPGGYTF	TGTGCCAGCAGCCCCCCCACATACCCCGGTGGCTACACCTTC
once	TRBD1	TRBV20-1	16	TRBJ1-3	CSAQTRQGIPGNTIYF	TGCAGTGCTCAGACTCGACAGGGGATCCCTGGAAACACCATATATTTT
few	TRBD2	TRBV5-1	16	TRBJ2-7	CASSSQLAGASYEQYF	TGCGCCAGCAGCTCCCAACTAGCGGGGGCGAGCTACGAGCAGTACTTC
-	TRBD2	TRBV20-1	15	TRBJ2-7	CSASRAGLAEVEQYF	TGCAGTGCTAGTCGGGCCGGACTAGCGGAGGTCGAGCAGTACTTC